This TCR beta chain emerged from a study of blood T cells in healthy people across ages. Broader study findings: Unsorted PBMC material precluded a definitive naive versus antigen-experienced comparison. Diversity was higher, and naive CD4+ cells more numerous, in long-lived donors than in aged donors.

From germline, CDR1 is MNHEY and CDR2 SMNVEV (reference sequence). V was pared by 5 bases and J by 0 bases, with 9 bases of the junction left unmatched. The CDR3 totals 17 residues. Together with a sample-barcoded 5' primer, a J-beta primer mix was included in a second PCR lasting about 7 to 11 cycles. TCRdb itself ran the 5' RACE reads through MiXCR, one entry per CDR3 protein. The data show approximately 680,000 distinct CDR3 sequences, 32% seen once. This clonotype has at least ten counts. Its antigen is currently unknown. The rearrangement joins TRBV27 to TRBJ1-5, with TRBD1 matching over 8 bases. Sequencing was performed on blood. The receptor's source is a woman at least 80 years old in good health. CDR3 sequence: CASSQVDRGYSNQPQHF. The CDR3 coding sequence is TGTGCCAGCAGTCAGGTAGACAGGGGCTATAGCAATCAGCCCCAGCATTTT.